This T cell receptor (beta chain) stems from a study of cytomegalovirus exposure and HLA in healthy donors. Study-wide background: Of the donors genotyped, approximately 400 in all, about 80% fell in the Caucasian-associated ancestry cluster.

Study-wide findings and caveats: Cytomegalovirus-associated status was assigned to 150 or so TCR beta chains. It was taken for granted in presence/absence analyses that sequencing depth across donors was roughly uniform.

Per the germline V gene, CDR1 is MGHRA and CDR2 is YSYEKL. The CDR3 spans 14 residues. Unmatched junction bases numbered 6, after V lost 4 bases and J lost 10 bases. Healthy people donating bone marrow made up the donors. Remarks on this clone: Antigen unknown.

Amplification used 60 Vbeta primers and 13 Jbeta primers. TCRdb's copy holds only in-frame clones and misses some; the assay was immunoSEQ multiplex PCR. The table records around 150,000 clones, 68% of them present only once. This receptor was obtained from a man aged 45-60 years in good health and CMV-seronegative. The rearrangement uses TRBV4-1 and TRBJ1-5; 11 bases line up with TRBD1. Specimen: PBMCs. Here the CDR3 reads CASSLGQGANPQHF. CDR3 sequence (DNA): TGCGCCAGCAGCCTAGGACAGGGGGCGAATCCCCAGCATTTT.